This TCR beta chain comes out of a study of blood T cell repertoires in COVID-19. J lost 2 bases, V lost 7 bases, and 2 bases had no gene match. Germline-derived CDR1 and CDR2 are SGHRS and YFSETQ. This CDR3 comprises 13 residues. As originally analysed: It was from reference gene primer amplification that nucleated cell counts were estimated. Clones were read by immunoSEQ multiplex PCR, and TCRdb kept only the in-frame ones, dropping some. That table furnishes V, J and clone size, whereas the DNA furnished D and trimming. Among a few hundred thousand clones listed, around nine tenths were seen once. Source material: peripheral blood. The rearrangement joins TRBV5-1 to TRBJ2-3; the match to TRBD2 covers 9 bases. The TCR comes from a man in his 60s with acute or convalescent COVID-19. CDR3 DNA: TGCGCCAGCTGGACTAGCGACACAGATACGCAGTATTTT. Its translation is CASWTSDTDTQYF.